This TCR beta chain stems from a study of blood T cell repertoires in COVID-19 (TCRdb year 2020). Study-wide context: Samples from collaborators originated in the United States, Italy and Spain and spanned both the acute and convalescent phases of COVID-19. The repertoires were released in a freely available public database meant as a resource for research on the immune response to SARS-CoV-2. Sample metadata almost always included a de-identified subject ID, COVID-19 status, age in years and sex. The material from the prospective study consisted of cDNA or gDNA derived from T cells, B-cell-depleted T cells, or PBMCs. HLA class I and class II types, where available, came from metadata supplied by the sample provider rather than from assay-based typing. The dataset comprised deeply sampled blood TCRbeta repertoires from subjects exposed to, actively infected with, or recovered from COVID-19. Samples were obtained from the ongoing ImmuneRACE study (first 160 participants) and from 1,254 subjects provided by 6 global collaborators. The paper as a whole reports these results and caveats: Clinical and demographic metadata were provided uncurated, with the amount varying by source and participant.

Participants in the prospective study were aged about 18 to 95 years, lived in over 20 United States geographic areas, and enrolled through a virtual design. In the prospective study, participants were assigned to cohorts based on the clinical history participants reported in a screening survey and a study questionnaire. In the prospective study, mobile phlebotomists collected whole blood, serum and a nasopharyngeal or oropharyngeal swab from each participant. Additional blood draws and questionnaires over an approximately two-month period could optionally be provided by prospective study participants. Before DNA extraction, prospective study blood samples were shipped either frozen or at room temperature. The CDR3, cysteine through phenylalanine, is 15 amino acids long. The DNA shown is the 45-base CDR3, in frame from base 1. The trim is 1 base for V and 6 bases for J, with a gap of 16 bases between the germline ends. In the germline V gene, CDR1 corresponds to SGHDN and CDR2 to FVKESK.

About this clone: The specificity of this receptor is unknown. No much larger clone exists at a distance of one base, and base qualities are not known.

The immunoSEQ Assay, a bias-controlled multiplex PCR, was used to amplify TCRbeta CDR3 regions from genomic DNA. Per the original workflow: Nucleated cell counts per sample were estimated from amplification of reference gene primers within the assay. To quantify the absolute abundance of each unique TCRbeta CDR3 rearrangement, sequence reads were collapsed and filtered. Productive Simpson clonality was computed per sample as the square root of Simpson's diversity index over productive rearrangements. Held by TCRdb, this immuneACCESS table contains in-frame sequences only and omits some clones. Under half of the omission traces to an unresolved V gene where checked; the cause of the rest is unknown. V, J and clone size are those of that table, while D and trimming were read from the DNA. The sample data list around 420,000 clones, and around 90% of these were observed just once. The ten top clones hold approximately 2.1% of the sample.

Here the chain combines TRBV14 and TRBJ2-7; TRBD2 could be the D gene, as 5 bases match. Sequencing was carried out using PBMCs or T cells enriched from blood (not recorded which). The sequence derives from a woman aged 40 to 50 with acute COVID-19. The CDR3 protein: CASSQGLFPAGEQYF. The DNA sequence is as follows: TGTGCCAGCAGCCAAGGGTTATTCCCGGCGGGCGAGCAGTACTTC.